A single sample is the source of the 15 T cell receptor beta chains below, sequenced in a study of OX40 agonist ivuxolimab in advanced cancers. TCRdb's table, derived via immunoSEQ multiplex PCR, lists solely in-frame clones and lacks some. The sample lists 73,000 or so clones; around four fifths were seen once. The sample here was CD4+ or CD8+ T cells sorted from blood, taken in a trial of the OX40 agonist ivuxolimab. These receptors were collected from an adult with an advanced solid tumor such as melanoma, head and neck, liver or kidney cancer.

The V and J genes are TRBV5-1 and TRBJ2-1; 9 bases are shared with TRBD2. V trimming: 0 bases; J trimming: 0 bases; junction bases outside the gene matches: 1. The CDR3 has 16 residues. Germline values: CDR1 SGHRS, CDR2 YFSETQ. The CDR3 sequence: CASSLVSGSSYNEQFF. CDR3 DNA: TGCGCCAGCAGCTTGGTTAGCGGGAGCTCCTACAATGAGCAGTTCTTC. Combining the CDR3 with reference TRBV5-1 and TRBJ2-1 gives the whole variable domain KAGVTQTPRYLIKTRGQQVTLSCSPISGHRSVSWYQQTPGQGLQFLFEYFSETQRNKGNFPGRFSGRQFSNSRSEMNVSTLELGDSALYLCASSLVSGSSYNEQFFGPGTRLTVL.

The rearrangement uses TRBV30 and TRBJ2-2, with 9 bases lining up with TRBD1. CDR1 GTSNPN and CDR2 SVGIG come from the germline V gene (reference sequence). The V segment lost 7 bases and the J segment 2 bases; nucleotides outside the gene matches: 8. This CDR3 has 15 residues. The CDR3: CASPTGQGNTGELFF. CDR3 coding DNA: TGTGCCTCCCCCACGGGACAGGGTAACACCGGGGAGCTGTTTTTT.

The chain joins TRBV6-5 to TRBJ1-5, with D maybe TRBD1 (6 bases). V lost 4 bases to trimming and J lost 6 bases, with 16 bases between them. This CDR3 is 15 amino acids long. CDR1 and CDR2 from the germline V gene are MNHEY and SVGAGI. The CDR3 protein is CASSSNRVVGQPQHF. DNA of the CDR3: TGTGCCAGCAGTTCCAACAGGGTGGTAGGTCAGCCCCAGCATTTT.

The chain couples TRBV27 to TRBJ2-1; D ambiguous. Trimming left V 2 bases short and J 7 bases short, with 6 bases between. The CDR3 is 12 amino acids. CDR1 and CDR2 (germline): MNHEY, SMNVEV (reference sequence). The CDR3 spells CASSLVGNEQFF. CDR3 nucleotides: TGTGCCAGCAGTTTAGTAGGGAATGAGCAGTTCTTC.

The chain is built from TRBV5-1 and TRBJ1-1, with TRBD1 matching 11 bases. The length of the CDR3 is 14 residues. The V segment lost 3 bases and the J segment 6 bases; nucleotides outside the gene matches: 4. The germline V gene has CDR1 SGHRS and CDR2 YFSETQ. The CDR3, as DNA: TGCGCCAGCAGCTGGACAGGGGGCTTGGCTGAAGCTTTCTTT. Its translation is CASSWTGGLAEAFF.

The genes are TRBV6-5 and TRBJ1-5; D possibly corresponds to TRBD1 (6 bases). CDR3 length: 14 residues. Trimming left V 6 bases short and J 6 bases short, with 15 bases between. Germline V gene data show CDR1 as MNHEY and CDR2 as SVGAGI. The DNA of the CDR3 is TGTGCCAGCAGATGGACAGACGGGGGTCAGCCCCAGCATTTT. As protein: CASRWTDGGQPQHF.

The gene calls are TRBV18 and TRBJ1-2; TRBD1 matches 7 bases. The CDR3 runs to 14 residues. CDR1 and CDR2 (germline): KGHSH, LQKENI. The V and J ends lost 4 bases and 2 bases, in that order; junction bases with no gene match: 4. In DNA, the CDR3 is TGTGCCAGCTCACACACAGGGGCGAACTATGGCTACACCTTC. It codes for CASSHTGANYGYTF.

J is TRBJ2-7 and V is TRBV10-3; 11 nucleotides line up with TRBD1. CDR1 is ENHRY and CDR2 is SYGVKD in the germline V gene. The CDR3 covers 14 residues. With 7 bases clipped from V and 3 bases from J, the junction kept 5 bases outside the gene matches. CDR3 coding DNA: TGTGCCATCACCTCCGGGACAGGGGGCTACGAGCAGTACTTC. This translates into CAITSGTGGYEQYF.

The gene calls are TRBV7-3 and TRBJ2-1; TRBD1 matches at 11 bases. CDR1 and CDR2 from the germline V gene are SGHTA and FQGTGA. J was trimmed by 6 bases and V by 4 bases; bases with no gene match: 2. The CDR3 sequence is 14 residues long. In nucleotides, the CDR3 is TGTGCCAGCAGCTACGGGACAGGGGGCAATGAGCAGTTCTTC. The encoded protein is CASSYGTGGNEQFF.

DNA of the CDR3: TGTGCCAGCTGGACACGACAGGGACTCAAGCAGTACTTC. Translating it yields CASWTRQGLKQYF. The chain recombines TRBV28 with TRBJ2-7; D might be TRBD1 (7 bases). CDR1 MDHEN and CDR2 SYDVKM come from the germline V gene. The CDR3 length is 13 residues. V was trimmed by 8 bases and J by 8 bases, leaving 19 bases between them.

The genes are TRBV18 and TRBJ2-3; TRBD2 matches 12 bases. This CDR3 has 16 amino acids. Germline V gives CDR1 KGHSH, CDR2 LQKENI. V trimming: 6 bases; J trimming: 0 bases; junction bases outside the gene matches: 4. This CDR3 is CASSHGTSGSTDTQYF. DNA of the CDR3: TGTGCCAGCTCGCACGGGACTAGCGGGAGCACAGATACGCAGTATTTT.

The rearrangement uses TRBV2 and TRBJ2-7; TRBD1 matches 8 bases. Unmatched junction bases numbered 6, after V lost 6 bases and J lost 2 bases. The germline gives CDR1 SNHLY, CDR2 FYNNEI. The CDR3 contains 14 residues. This CDR3 is CASRRDRPAYEQYF. The CDR3 DNA reads TGTGCCAGCAGACGGGACAGGCCTGCCTACGAGCAGTACTTC.

This chain links TRBV10-3 with TRBJ1-1; D unclear. The V gene's germline CDR1 is ENHRY and CDR2 SYGVKD. The CDR3 runs to 11 residues. Trimming removed 10 bases from V and 5 bases from J, with 11 bases in between. CDR3 in amino acids: CASRGGTEAFF. CDR3 sequence (DNA): TGTGCCAGCCGTGGAGGGACTGAAGCTTTCTTT.

This chain uses TRBV5-1 with TRBJ2-1, with D possibly matching TRBD2 (6 bases). Germline-derived CDR1 and CDR2 are SGHRS and YFSETQ. The germline V and J ends were trimmed by 3 bases and 0 bases, with 16 bases remaining between them. The CDR3 totals 17 residues. The DNA of the CDR3 is TGCGCCAGCAGCTCCCGTGGTGGGGGGAACTCCTACAATGAGCAGTTCTTC. Translated: CASSSRGGGNSYNEQFF.

V usage is TRBV2 and J usage is TRBJ1-3; 8 bases are shared with TRBD1. Germline trimming cut 8 bases from V and 0 bases from J; bases unmatched to any gene: 3. The CDR3 is 14 amino acids. Germline V CDR1 and CDR2: SNHLY, FYNNEI. Written as DNA, the CDR3 is TGTGCCAGCGGGGACAGGATCTCTGGAAACACCATATATTTT. Translated, it gives CASGDRISGNTIYF.